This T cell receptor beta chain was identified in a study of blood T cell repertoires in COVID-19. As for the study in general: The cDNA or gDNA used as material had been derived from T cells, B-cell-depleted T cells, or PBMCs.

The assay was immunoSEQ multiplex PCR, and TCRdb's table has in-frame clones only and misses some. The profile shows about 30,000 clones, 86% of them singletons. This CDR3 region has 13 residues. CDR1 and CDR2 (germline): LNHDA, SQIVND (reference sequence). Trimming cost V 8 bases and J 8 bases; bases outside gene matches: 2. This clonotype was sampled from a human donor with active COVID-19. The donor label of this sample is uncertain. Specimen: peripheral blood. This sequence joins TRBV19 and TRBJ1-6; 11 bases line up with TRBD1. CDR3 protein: CASGGQGDSPLHF. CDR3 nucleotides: TGTGCCAGTGGGGGACAGGGGGATTCACCCCTCCACTTT.